Presented here are 29 T cell receptor beta chains from one specimen sequenced in a study of blood T cell repertoires in COVID-19. TCRdb's table, derived via immunoSEQ multiplex PCR, lists solely in-frame clones and lacks some. The profile shows 210,000 or so clones, roughly 88% of them singletons. Sequenced sample: peripheral blood. All receptors derive from a man aged 18 to 29 with active or convalescent COVID-19.

The chain carries TRBV2 and TRBJ1-2, with D maybe TRBD1 (5 bases). Germline V CDR1 and CDR2: SNHLY, FYNNEI. CDR3 length: 14 residues. The V end was cut by 4 bases, the J end by 4 bases, with 13 bases between. The CDR3 loop is CASSGWQGSYGYTF. Written as DNA, the CDR3 is TGTGCCAGCAGTGGCTGGCAGGGCTCCTATGGCTACACCTTC.

The gene calls are TRBV6-2 or TRBV6-3 and TRBJ1-4; possibly TRBD1 for D (6 bases). From germline, CDR1 is MNHEY and CDR2 SVGEGT. The CDR3 is 16 amino acids. V lost 5 bases and J 5 bases, leaving 18 bases between the germline ends. The CDR3 DNA is TGTGCCAGCAGTGACGACTACAGGGCCGGAAATGAAAAACTGTTTTTT. Translation gives CASSDDYRAGNEKLFF.

This chain joins TRBV7-2 and TRBJ1-1; 7 bases are shared with TRBD1. This CDR3 has 15 amino acids. CDR1 SGHTA and CDR2 FQGNSA come from the germline V gene. Unmatched junction bases numbered 10, after V lost 5 bases and J lost 4 bases. The CDR3 coding sequence is TGTGCCAGCAGCCCTAGACAGGGAATGGGCACTGAAGCTTTCTTT. Translated: CASSPRQGMGTEAFF. Full variable domain (missing parts from reference TRBV7-2 and TRBJ1-1): GAGVSQSPSNKVTEKGKDVELRCDPISGHTALYWYRQSLGQGLEFLIYFQGNSAPDKSGLPSDRFSAERTGGSVSTLTIQRTQQEDSAVYLCASSPRQGMGTEAFFGQGTRLTVV.

This sequence joins TRBV7-9 and TRBJ1-2; 11 positions agree with TRBD1. The CDR3 contains 15 residues. After removal of 5 bases from V and 7 bases from J, the junction contained 9 bases not matched to a gene. Looked up from germline, CDR1 is SEHNR and CDR2 is FQNEAQ (reference sequence). In DNA, the CDR3 is TGTGCCAGCAGCCTCGGCGGACAGGGGGCCAGTGGCTACACCTTC. Translating gives CASSLGGQGASGYTF.

The chain recombines TRBV30 with TRBJ2-3; 10 positions agree with TRBD2. The CDR3 has 15 residues. Germline assignment: CDR1 GTSNPN and CDR2 SVGIG (reference sequence). After removal of 3 bases from V and 3 bases from J, the junction contained 6 bases not matched to a gene. CDR3 region: CAWRKELAGTDTQYF. In DNA form, the CDR3 reads TGTGCCTGGAGGAAAGAACTAGCGGGGACAGATACGCAGTATTTT.

The chain has TRBV9 and TRBJ2-5; possibly TRBD2 for D (6 bases). V was pared by 4 bases and J by 2 bases, with 12 bases between. This CDR3 is 14 amino acids long. Germline V gene lookup returns CDR1 SGDLS and CDR2 YYNGEE. The CDR3 nucleotides read TGTGCCAGCAGCAAAGGGGACTTACAAGAGACCCAGTACTTC. Translating gives CASSKGDLQETQYF.

The V call is TRBV5-1, the J call TRBJ2-7; 11 bases match TRBD1. This CDR3 region has 13 residues. CDR1 and CDR2 (germline): SGHRS, YFSETQ. The J segment lost 0 bases and the V segment lost 7 bases, leaving 0 bases of the junction unmatched. The CDR3 spells CASGQGASYEQYF. The CDR3 nucleotides read TGCGCCAGCGGACAGGGGGCCTCCTACGAGCAGTACTTC. Combining the CDR3 with reference TRBV5-1 and TRBJ2-7 gives the whole variable domain KAGVTQTPRYLIKTRGQQVTLSCSPISGHRSVSWYQQTPGQGLQFLFEYFSETQRNKGNFPGRFSGRQFSNSRSEMNVSTLELGDSALYLCASGQGASYEQYFGPGTRLTVT.

The chain recombines TRBV3-1 (or the pseudogene TRBV3-2) with TRBJ2-7; TRBD2 agrees at 9 bases. Trimming removed 2 bases from V and 6 bases from J; junction bases left unmatched: 5. Per the germline V gene, CDR1 is LGHDT and CDR2 is YNNKEL (reference sequence). The CDR3 has 14 residues. In nucleotides, the CDR3 is TGTGCCAGCAGCCAAAAACTAGCGGGCGGCGAGCAGTACTTC. As protein: CASSQKLAGGEQYF.

This CDR3 reads CASSPGLPYNEQFF. The CDR3 DNA is TGCGCCAGCAGCCCGGGACTACCGTACAATGAGCAGTTCTTC. The J gene is TRBJ2-1, the V gene TRBV5-1; 7 bases line up with TRBD2. CDR1 and CDR2 (germline): SGHRS, YFSETQ. The CDR3 loop spans 14 amino acids. Losses at the gene ends were 4 bases for V and 4 bases for J; bases not matched to a gene: 5.

This clone was seen once. The chain employs TRBV19 and TRBJ1-4; a possible D gene is TRBD1 (6 bases). Germline CDR1 and CDR2: LNHDA and SQIVND (reference sequence). V was trimmed by 6 bases and J by 3 bases, leaving 11 bases between them. The CDR3 totals 14 residues. The CDR3 region has the DNA TGTGCCAGTAGCCGTGAGGGGGCTAATGAAAAACTGTTTTTT. Its protein product is CASSREGANEKLFF.

V gene TRBV6-1 combines with J gene TRBJ1-2; 9 bases agree with TRBD1. This CDR3 is 17 amino acids long. Looked up from germline, CDR1 is MNHNS and CDR2 is SASEGT. Trimming removed 3 bases from V and 0 bases from J; junction bases left unmatched: 8. CDR3 residues: CASSEEVGTGTNYGYTF. The CDR3 DNA reads TGTGCCAGCAGTGAGGAGGTTGGGACAGGGACTAACTATGGCTACACCTTC.

The chain links TRBV11-1 to TRBJ2-3, with 7 positions matching TRBD2. Germline CDR1 is SGHAT and CDR2 is FQDESV (reference sequence). The CDR3 length is 14 residues. With 5 bases clipped from V and 4 bases from J, the junction kept 6 bases outside the gene matches. The CDR3, as DNA: TGTGCCAGCAGCCGACTAGCTAGCGCAGATACGCAGTATTTT. Encoded protein: CASSRLASADTQYF.

The chain links TRBV5-1 to TRBJ2-1; D gene ambiguous. Germline CDR1 is SGHRS and CDR2 is YFSETQ. V lost 4 bases to trimming and J lost 6 bases, with 8 bases between them. The CDR3 consists of 12 residues. CDR3 amino acids: CASSPYSNEQFF. The CDR3 DNA reads as TGCGCCAGCAGCCCATACTCCAATGAGCAGTTCTTC.

The chain uses TRBV7-8 and TRBJ2-7, with 9 bases lining up with TRBD1. Germline V gene data show CDR1 as SGHVS and CDR2 as FQNEAQ. The trim removed 5 bases at V and 6 bases at J, leaving 5 bases unmatched. The CDR3 contains 13 residues. The CDR3 DNA follows: TGTGCCAGCAGCCAGGACAGGGGAAGCGAGCAGTACTTC. Translated: CASSQDRGSEQYF.

The V gene is TRBV19, the J gene TRBJ2-1, with TRBD2 as a possible D gene (5 bases). Trimming cost V 5 bases and J 0 bases, with 11 bases left between them. Per the germline V gene, CDR1 is LNHDA and CDR2 is SQIVND (reference sequence). The CDR3 length is 15 residues. The CDR3 nucleotides are TGTGCCAGTAGTTTCCGGACTGGCTCCTACAATGAGCAGTTCTTC. Amino acids: CASSFRTGSYNEQFF.

The J gene is TRBJ2-1, the V gene TRBV6-2 or TRBV6-3; 11 nucleotides match TRBD2. The CDR3 is made up of 15 amino acids. Germline CDR1 MNHEY, CDR2 SVGEGT. V shed 5 bases and J 7 bases; nucleotides not matched to a gene: 7. CDR3 sequence reads: CASSATSGMANEQFF. CDR3 nucleotide sequence: TGTGCCAGCAGTGCGACTAGCGGGATGGCGAATGAGCAGTTCTTC.

V is TRBV28 and J is TRBJ1-3; no reliable D call. This CDR3 region has 18 residues. From germline, CDR1 is MDHEN and CDR2 SYDVKM. Between the trimmed V and J ends, which lost 1 base and 0 bases, there was a span of 16 bases. CDR3 in amino acids: CASSLLAGNRISGNTIYF. CDR3 nucleotide sequence: TGTGCCAGCAGTTTATTAGCCGGCAACCGAATCTCTGGAAACACCATATATTTT.

The chain combines TRBV28 with TRBJ2-1; 10 bases are shared with TRBD2. The CDR3 runs 14 residues. V shed 2 bases, J shed 5 bases, and the junction held 0 bases outside the gene matches. CDR1 and CDR2 from the germline V gene are MDHEN and SYDVKM. The CDR3 sequence is CASSLLAGDNEQFF. DNA of the CDR3: TGTGCCAGCAGTTTACTAGCGGGAGACAATGAGCAGTTCTTC.

The chain employs TRBV10-3 and TRBJ2-1; 7 bases map to TRBD2. The CDR3 is 14 amino acids. V was pared by 7 bases and J by 2 bases, with 5 bases of the junction left unmatched. Germline assignment: CDR1 ENHRY and CDR2 SYGVKD. DNA of the CDR3: TGTGCCATCACAGGCGGGAGTGCCTACAATGAGCAGTTCTTC. Its translation is CAITGGSAYNEQFF.

The genes are TRBV24-1 and TRBJ1-1; 7 bases match TRBD1. V shed 4 bases and J 1 base; nucleotides not matched to a gene: 5. CDR3 length: 15 amino acids. The germline V gene has CDR1 KGHDR and CDR2 SFDVKD. CDR3 region: CATSESGTENTEAFF. CDR3 nucleotides: TGTGCCACCAGTGAGTCCGGGACAGAGAACACTGAAGCTTTCTTT.

The chain uses TRBV10-2 and TRBJ1-1, with 9 bases fitting TRBD1. The CDR3 has 14 amino acids. V shed 6 bases and J 5 bases; nucleotides not matched to a gene: 7. Germline CDR1 WSHSY, CDR2 SAAADI. CDR3 in DNA: TGCGCCAGCAGCCAGGGACAGGGATTTACTGAAGCTTTCTTT. Amino acid sequence: CASSQGQGFTEAFF.

This chain joins TRBV19 and TRBJ2-1; D possibly corresponds to TRBD2 (5 bases). V lost 4 bases, J lost 7 bases, and 11 bases lay in between. In germline, CDR1 is LNHDA, CDR2 SQIVND (reference sequence). The length of the CDR3 is 13 residues. In nucleotides, the CDR3 is TGTGCCAGTAGTACAATAGCGCTAAATGAGCAGTTCTTC. Translated: CASSTIALNEQFF.

This clone has just one count. The genes are TRBV10-1 and TRBJ2-3; D remains ambiguous. This CDR3 comprises 14 residues. CDR1 WNHNN and CDR2 SYGVQD come from the germline V gene (reference sequence). The V and J ends lost 0 bases and 2 bases respectively, with 6 bases between them. CDR3 region: CASSESYSTDTQYF. The CDR3 DNA is TGCGCCAGCAGTGAGTCGTACTCCACAGATACGCAGTATTTT.

The genes are TRBV5-1 and TRBJ2-3, with D perhaps matching TRBD2 (5 bases). This CDR3 region has 16 residues. Trimming removed 1 base at V and 1 base at J, with 13 bases between. Germline CDR1 reads SGHRS; CDR2 reads YFSETQ. CDR3 bases: TGCGCCAGCAGCTTGAGAGGGATCCCCGGCACAGATACGCAGTATTTT. It codes for CASSLRGIPGTDTQYF.

The chain uses TRBV5-6 and TRBJ2-7; D is possibly TRBD1 (5 bases). V lost 0 bases and J 2 bases, leaving 6 bases between the germline ends. Germline V CDR1 and CDR2: SGHDT, YYEEEE. The CDR3 sequence is 13 residues long. CDR3 nucleotide sequence: TGTGCCAGCAGCTTGGCAGGGACCTACGAGCAGTACTTC. Translated: CASSLAGTYEQYF.

This chain uses TRBV18 with TRBJ2-4; D is possibly TRBD2 (7 bases). The germline V gene has CDR1 KGHSH and CDR2 LQKENI. The CDR3 runs 19 residues. Trimming took 2 bases from V and 6 from J, leaving 26 bases between them. This CDR3 reads CASSPYSLGRGGLINIQYF. The CDR3 DNA is TGTGCCAGCTCACCATATTCGTTGGGAAGAGGGGGACTAATAAACATTCAGTACTTC.

The CDR3 DNA follows: TGTGCCAGCAGTTTACAGGGGGCGGCTGAAGCTTTCTTT. Translation gives CASSLQGAAEAFF. This chain links TRBV27 with TRBJ1-1; the match to TRBD1 covers 8 bases. Germline loops: CDR1 MNHEY, CDR2 SMNVEV (reference sequence). This CDR3 region has 13 residues. With 2 bases clipped from V and 6 bases from J, the junction kept 2 bases outside the gene matches.

The chain carries TRBV5-5 and TRBJ1-2; TRBD1 matches 7 bases. There are 14 residues in the CDR3. From germline, CDR1 is SGHKS and CDR2 YYEKEE (reference sequence). The ends lost 4 bases at V and 5 bases at J; junction bases unmatched: 8. The CDR3 sequence: CASSPTRGNYGYTF. In nucleotides, the CDR3 is TGTGCCAGCAGCCCGACCAGGGGGAATTATGGCTACACCTTC.

The chain uses TRBV11-2 and TRBJ1-2; D is perhaps TRBD1 (6 bases). V lost 1 base and J 7 bases, leaving 16 bases between the germline ends. Germline V lookup: CDR1 SGHAT, CDR2 FQNNGV. The CDR3 totals 15 residues. This CDR3 reads CASSLGGVPGAGYTF. The CDR3 coding sequence is TGTGCCAGCAGCTTAGGGGGCGTACCAGGGGCTGGCTACACCTTC.